Following are 30 T cell receptor beta chains from one sample sequenced in a study of cytomegalovirus exposure and HLA in healthy donors. The primer mix had 60 Vbeta and 13 Jbeta primers. TCRdb's table, derived via immunoSEQ multiplex PCR, lists solely in-frame clones and lacks some. The sample has fewer than 200,000 clones; 70% to 80% are singletons. The sequencing sample was made of PBMCs. These receptor sequences come from a man aged 35-49 years in good health and CMV-seronegative.

J is TRBJ2-7 and V is TRBV6-1; possible D gene TRBD1, 6 bases. Trimming shortened V by 8 bases and J by 4 bases, and 15 bases separated the two germline ends. CDR3 length: 13 amino acids. Germline V lookup: CDR1 MNHNS, CDR2 SASEGT. CDR3: CASVRQEVYEQYF. For the CDR3, the DNA is TGTGCCAGCGTGAGACAGGAGGTTTACGAGCAGTACTTC.

To note about this clone: In the same sample, other DNA sequences code for this CDR3. This rearrangement joins TRBV28 to TRBJ1-3; 7 bases match TRBD1. Looked up from germline, CDR1 is MDHEN and CDR2 is SYDVKM. Trimming at V came to 5 bases and at J to 3 bases, leaving 7 bases not matched to a gene. CDR3 size: 15 residues. The DNA of the CDR3 is TGTGCCAGCAGTCTATTGACAGGGAGTGGAAACACCATATATTTT. Amino acid sequence: CASSLLTGSGNTIYF.

CDR3 DNA: TGTGCCAGCTCTCCCGGGGGGCAGCGAGGCAATCAGCCCCAGCATTTT. Residues: CASSPGGQRGNQPQHF. This rearrangement joins TRBV18 to TRBJ1-5, with D tentatively TRBD1 (6 bases). The CDR3 spans 16 residues. Looked up from germline, CDR1 is KGHSH and CDR2 is LQKENI. The germline V and J ends were trimmed by 6 bases and 2 bases, with 17 bases remaining between them.

This chain connects TRBV9 to TRBJ2-1; 9 nucleotides line up with TRBD1. CDR3 size: 14 residues. CDR1 and CDR2 from the germline V gene are SGDLS and YYNGEE. The junction had 1 base not matched to a gene; V was cut back by 0 bases and J by 6 bases. The CDR3 DNA reads TGTGCCAGCAGCGTAGGGGACAGGGCCAATGAGCAGTTCTTC. Its protein is CASSVGDRANEQFF. The entire variable domain, with the rest obtained from reference TRBV9 and TRBJ2-1, is as follows: DSGVTQTPKHLITATGQRVTLRCSPRSGDLSVYWYQQSLDQGLQFLIQYYNGEERAKGNILERFSAQQFPDLHSELNLSSLELGDSALYFCASSVGDRANEQFFGPGTRLTVL.

J is TRBJ2-1 and V is TRBV5-4; TRBD1 matches at 9 bases. Germline lookup yields CDR1 SGHNT and CDR2 YYREEE (reference sequence). Trimming took 3 bases from V and 5 from J; bases not matched to a gene: 6. The CDR3 has 15 amino acids. The CDR3 sequence is CASSSPGQGDNEQFF. The CDR3 DNA follows: TGTGCCAGCAGCTCGCCGGGACAGGGTGACAATGAGCAGTTCTTC. The whole variable domain, remainder taken from reference TRBV5-4 and TRBJ2-1, is ETGVTQSPTHLIKTRGQQVTLRCSSQSGHNTVSWYQQALGQGPQFIFQYYREEENGRGNFPPRFSGLQFPNYSSELNVNALELDDSALYLCASSSPGQGDNEQFFGPGTRLTVL.

Regarding this clone: One junction end disagrees with the germline gene, perhaps due to a read error. The V and J genes are TRBV7-9 and TRBJ2-7; 8 bases match TRBD2. CDR3 length: 12 residues. The germline V gene has CDR1 SEHNR and CDR2 FQNEAQ (reference sequence). CDR3 DNA: TGTGCCAGCAGCTTAGGCGGGACTAGAAACACTTTC. This sequence encodes CASSLGGTRNTF.

The chain is built from TRBV21-1 and TRBJ2-2; TRBD1, the table's D call, lacks a check against the DNA. TRBV21-1 is deemed a pseudogene. The CDR3 consists of 16 residues. CDR3 region: CASSKGRDRNTGELFF. As DNA, the CDR3 is TGTGCCAGCAGCAAAGGGAGGGACAGGAACACCGGGGAGCTGTTTTTT.

J is TRBJ1-5 and V is TRBV6-1, with a weak D call TRBD1 (5 bases). Trimming shortened V by 6 bases and J by 4 bases, and 10 bases separated the two germline ends. From germline, CDR1 is MNHNS and CDR2 SASEGT. The CDR3 has 13 residues. In DNA, the CDR3 is TGTGCCAGCAGAGGGGCCCTTAATCAGCCCCAGCATTTT. This sequence encodes CASRGALNQPQHF.

The CDR3 protein is CASSGAPIGAQYF. The CDR3 DNA reads as TGTGCCAGCAGCGGGGCTCCCATAGGGGCGCAGTATTTT. The chain is built from TRBV9 and TRBJ2-3, with D perhaps TRBD1 (5 bases). This CDR3 comprises 13 residues. Looked up from germline, CDR1 is SGDLS and CDR2 is YYNGEE. The V end lost 3 bases, the J end lost 10 bases, and 15 bases lay between the germline ends.

This chain connects TRBV5-4 to TRBJ2-7, with D possibly TRBD2 on 5 matching bases. V was shortened by 4 bases and J by 2 bases, with 13 bases between the two germline ends. This CDR3 contains 14 residues. Germline CDR1 and CDR2: SGHNT and YYREEE (reference sequence). CDR3 nucleotides: TGTGCCAGCAGCCCCAGCGGAACCCCCTACGAGCAGTACTTC. Translation gives CASSPSGTPYEQYF.

This chain joins TRBV5-1 and TRBJ2-3, with 14 nucleotides matching TRBD2. The ends lost 0 bases at V and 1 base at J; junction bases unmatched: 4. The length of the CDR3 is 18 residues. Germline V gives CDR1 SGHRS, CDR2 YFSETQ. In nucleotides, the CDR3 is TGCGCCAGCAGCTTGGGAGGACTAGCGGGAGGTCGCACAGATACGCAGTATTTT. It is translated as CASSLGGLAGGRTDTQYF.

V usage is TRBV4-3 and J usage is TRBJ2-2; D might be TRBD2 (6 bases). This CDR3 has 14 amino acids. V was cut by 3 bases and J by 11 bases, with 16 bases left in between. Germline V gives CDR1 LGHNA, CDR2 YSLEER. CDR3 protein: CASSQESGLRELFF. Here the CDR3 DNA reads TGCGCCAGCAGCCAGGAGAGCGGGCTGAGAGAGCTGTTTTTT.

This chain uses TRBV27 with TRBJ2-5, with 9 bases identical to TRBD1. The J call could be wrong; TRBJ2-7 is a better fit for the DNA end. The CDR3 extends over 15 amino acids. Germline loops: CDR1 MNHEY, CDR2 SMNVEV (reference sequence). The CDR3 sequence is CASSKTGTGNYEQYF. CDR3 DNA sequence: TGTGCCAGCAGCAAAACCGGGACAGGGAACTACGAGCAGTACTTC.

Only one count was recorded for this clone. V and J are TRBV5-6 and TRBJ2-2; D unresolved. V was cut by 4 bases and J by 7 bases, with 14 bases left in between. CDR1 is SGHDT, CDR2 YYEEEE, per germline. CDR3 length: 14 residues. CDR3 amino acids: CASSPTYSGGELFF. The CDR3 nucleotides are TGTGCCAGCAGCCCCACCTACTCAGGCGGGGAGCTGTTTTTT.

The chain combines TRBV18 with TRBJ1-2; 8 positions match TRBD1. This CDR3 has 15 amino acids. Trimming removed 9 bases from V and 5 bases from J; junction bases left unmatched: 14. Germline CDR1 and CDR2: KGHSH and LQKENI. CDR3 sequence reads: CARHKTGEERYGYTF. The DNA for the CDR3 is TGTGCCAGACACAAGACAGGGGAGGAGAGATATGGCTACACCTTC. The variable domain in full, with the rest retrieved from reference TRBV18 and TRBJ1-2, is NAGVMQNPRHLVRRRGQEARLRCSPMKGHSHVYWYRQLPEEGLKFMVYLQKENIIDESGMPKERFSAEFPKEGPSILRIQQVVRGDSAAYFCARHKTGEERYGYTFGSGTRLTVV.

The chain joins TRBV6-1 to TRBJ2-3, with TRBD1 matching 8 bases. The CDR3 has 12 amino acids. From germline, CDR1 is MNHNS and CDR2 SASEGT. Trimming took 6 bases from V and 5 from J; bases not matched to a gene: 1. The CDR3 region has the DNA TGTGCCAGCAGAACAGGGGGAGATACGCAGTATTTT. It codes for CASRTGGDTQYF.

The chain links TRBV9 to TRBJ2-3, with 7 bases matching TRBD1. CDR3 length: 16 residues. CDR1 is SGDLS and CDR2 is YYNGEE in the germline V gene. Unmatched junction bases numbered 9, after V lost 3 bases and J lost 2 bases. This CDR3 reads CASSAETTGFTDTQYF. CDR3 nucleotides: TGTGCCAGCAGCGCCGAGACGACAGGGTTCACAGATACGCAGTATTTT.

The chain recombines TRBV5-1 with TRBJ1-1; D call uncertain. From germline, CDR1 is SGHRS and CDR2 YFSETQ. CDR3 length: 15 amino acids. Trimming left V 0 bases short and J 4 bases short, with 13 bases between. The CDR3 bases are TGCGCCAGCAGCTTGGCTGCGGATTGGAGCACTGAAGCTTTCTTT. Residues: CASSLAADWSTEAFF.

Of note for this clone: Germline and junction disagree at one end, which may indicate a read error. The chain carries TRBV7-2 and TRBJ2-1, with 11 bases lining up with TRBD2. Looked up from germline, CDR1 is SGHTA and CDR2 is FQGNSA. There are 15 residues in the CDR3. The CDR3 coding sequence is TGTGCCAGTAGCTTACGACTAGCGGGATACAATGAGCAGTTCTTC. It encodes CASSLRLAGYNEQFF.

The gene calls are TRBV4-1 and TRBJ1-1; D remains unclear. The V end was cut by 0 bases, the J end by 11 bases, with 10 bases between. Germline CDR1 is MGHRA and CDR2 is YSYEKL. The CDR3 extends over 12 amino acids. This chain's CDR3 is CASSQDVSLAFF. Here the CDR3 DNA reads TGCGCCAGCAGCCAAGATGTGTCCCTTGCTTTCTTT.

The chain has TRBV2 and TRBJ1-5; the D gene is possibly TRBD1 (5 bases). In germline, CDR1 is SNHLY, CDR2 FYNNEI. The CDR3 extends over 13 amino acids. Trimming left V 4 bases short and J 5 bases short, with 9 bases between. DNA for the CDR3: TGTGCCAGCAGTGTACAGGAATATCAGCCCCAGCATTTT. Protein sequence: CASSVQEYQPQHF.

The chain combines TRBV5-6 with TRBJ2-3, with TRBD2 as a possible D gene (5 bases). The CDR3 sequence is 16 residues long. Germline values: CDR1 SGHDT, CDR2 YYEEEE. V was shortened by 3 bases and J by 2 bases, with 16 bases between the two germline ends. The CDR3 here is CASSWPGMGDTDTQYF. Written as DNA, the CDR3 is TGTGCCAGCAGCTGGCCAGGAATGGGAGACACAGATACGCAGTATTTT.

The chain combines TRBV6-1 with TRBJ2-4; no firm D call. V was trimmed by 6 bases and J by 7 bases, leaving 10 bases between them. The CDR3 has 12 residues. From germline, CDR1 is MNHNS and CDR2 SASEGT. CDR3 in amino acids: CASRSMENIQYF. The CDR3 nucleotides read TGTGCCAGCAGGTCAATGGAGAACATTCAGTACTTC.

The J gene is TRBJ2-7, the V gene TRBV2, with a weak D call TRBD2 (5 bases). From germline, CDR1 is SNHLY and CDR2 FYNNEI. Trimming shortened V by 7 bases and J by 2 bases, and 15 bases separated the two germline ends. The CDR3 totals 14 residues. Written as DNA, the CDR3 is TGTGCCAGCAAACCGGACTCAACCACCTACGAGCAGTACTTC. It codes for CASKPDSTTYEQYF.

The chain employs TRBV5-1 and TRBJ1-2; 8 bases map to TRBD1. CDR3 length equals 15 residues. Germline CDR1 reads SGHRS; CDR2 reads YFSETQ. Trimming took 0 bases from V and 6 from J; bases not matched to a gene: 7. The CDR3 DNA sequence: TGCGCCAGCAGCTTGGGTCCAGGGGGCAGGAATGGCTACACCTTC. Amino acids: CASSLGPGGRNGYTF.

V gene TRBV14 combines with J gene TRBJ2-1; possibly TRBD2 for D (5 bases). CDR3 length: 12 amino acids. Germline CDR1 is SGHDN and CDR2 is FVKESK. Trimming pared 4 bases from V and 8 bases from J, leaving 9 bases between. The CDR3: CASSPGGYEQFF. The DNA for the CDR3 is TGTGCCAGCAGCCCTGGAGGCTATGAGCAGTTCTTC.

About this clone itself: A junction end diverges from the germline sequence, so it may reflect a read error. The J gene is TRBJ1-2, the V gene TRBV7-8; TRBD1 might be the D (5 bases). The CDR3 length is 11 residues. Germline V gene sequence: CDR1 SGHVS, CDR2 FQNEAQ. CDR3 sequence reads: CTSSSSGGYTF. In DNA, the CDR3 is TGTACCAGCAGCTCCTCAGGGGGCTACACCTTC.

J is TRBJ2-5 and V is TRBV5-1; D not resolved. The V gene's germline CDR1 is SGHRS and CDR2 YFSETQ. Trimming shortened V by 7 bases and J by 4 bases, and 14 bases separated the two germline ends. This CDR3 spans 13 amino acids. The CDR3 reads CASARSRVETQYF. The CDR3 DNA sequence: TGCGCCAGCGCCCGGTCGCGTGTAGAGACCCAGTACTTC. The full variable domain, completed using reference TRBV5-1 and TRBJ2-5, is KAGVTQTPRYLIKTRGQQVTLSCSPISGHRSVSWYQQTPGQGLQFLFEYFSETQRNKGNFPGRFSGRQFSNSRSEMNVSTLELGDSALYLCASARSRVETQYFGPGTRLLVL.

The chain employs TRBV30 and TRBJ2-1; the D gene is possibly TRBD1 (5 bases). Germline V lookup: CDR1 GTSNPN, CDR2 SVGIG (reference sequence). The V end lost 1 base, the J end lost 6 bases, and 22 bases lay between the germline ends. This CDR3 contains 17 residues. The CDR3 bases are TGTGCCTGGAGTGGGATAAGGCGGACAAGCACGTCCAATGAGCAGTTCTTC. Translated: CAWSGIRRTSTSNEQFF.

V gene TRBV7-2 combines with J gene TRBJ2-2; 10 bases map to TRBD1. The ends lost 6 bases at V and 9 bases at J; junction bases unmatched: 10. The CDR3 consists of 15 residues. Germline values: CDR1 SGHTA, CDR2 FQGNSA. The CDR3 region has the DNA TGTGCCAGCAGACCGGGGACAGGGGCCTTGAGGGAGCTGTTTTTT. This gives the protein CASRPGTGALRELFF.